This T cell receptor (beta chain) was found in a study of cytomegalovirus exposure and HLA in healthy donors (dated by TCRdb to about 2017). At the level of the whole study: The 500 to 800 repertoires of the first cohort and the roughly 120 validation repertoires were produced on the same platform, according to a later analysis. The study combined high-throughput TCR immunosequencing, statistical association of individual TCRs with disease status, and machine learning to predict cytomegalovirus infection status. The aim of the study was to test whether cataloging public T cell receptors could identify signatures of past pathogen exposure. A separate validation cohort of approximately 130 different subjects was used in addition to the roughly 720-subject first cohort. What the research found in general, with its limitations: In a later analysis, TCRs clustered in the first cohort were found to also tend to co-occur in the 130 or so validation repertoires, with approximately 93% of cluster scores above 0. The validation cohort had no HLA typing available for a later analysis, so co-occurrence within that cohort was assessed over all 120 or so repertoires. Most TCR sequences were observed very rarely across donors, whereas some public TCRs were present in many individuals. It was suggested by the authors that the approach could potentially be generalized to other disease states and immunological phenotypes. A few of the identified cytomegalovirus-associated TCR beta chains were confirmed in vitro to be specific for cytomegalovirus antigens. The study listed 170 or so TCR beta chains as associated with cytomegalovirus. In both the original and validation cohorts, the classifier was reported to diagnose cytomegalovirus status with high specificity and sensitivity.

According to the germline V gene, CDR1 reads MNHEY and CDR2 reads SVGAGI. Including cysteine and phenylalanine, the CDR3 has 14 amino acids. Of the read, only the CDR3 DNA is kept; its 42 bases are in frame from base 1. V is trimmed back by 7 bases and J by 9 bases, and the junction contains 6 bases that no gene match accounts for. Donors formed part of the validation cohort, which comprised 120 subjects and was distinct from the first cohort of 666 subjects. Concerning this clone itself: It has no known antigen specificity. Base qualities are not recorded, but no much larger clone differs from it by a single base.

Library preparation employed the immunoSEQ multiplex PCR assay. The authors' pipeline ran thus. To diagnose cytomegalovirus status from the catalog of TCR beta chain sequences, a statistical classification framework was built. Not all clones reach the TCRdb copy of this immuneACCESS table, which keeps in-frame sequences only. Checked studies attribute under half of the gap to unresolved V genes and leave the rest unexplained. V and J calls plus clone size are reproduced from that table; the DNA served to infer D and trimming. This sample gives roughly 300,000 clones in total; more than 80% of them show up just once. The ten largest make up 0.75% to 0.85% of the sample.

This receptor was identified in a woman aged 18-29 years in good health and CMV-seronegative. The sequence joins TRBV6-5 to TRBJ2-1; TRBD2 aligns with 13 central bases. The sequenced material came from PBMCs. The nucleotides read TGTGCCAGCAACAGACTAGCGGGAGGCAGTGAGCAGTTCTTC. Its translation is CASNRLAGGSEQFF.